Here is one T cell receptor beta chain with its context. Only a few counts were recorded for this clonotype. Its antigen is still unknown. No clone much larger than this one lies a single base away; base qualities are absent. The sample originates from a study of CD8+CD57+ T cells in acquired aplastic anemia listed by TCRdb under 2018. Describing the broader study: On average, sorted CD4+ and CD8+ cells yielded around 3.1 ug of extracted DNA, with a range of about 0.17 to 27.4 ug. CD8+CD57+ expansion was defined as frequency above the mean frequency observed in healthy subjects. The paper as a whole reports these results and caveats: About 30 CD8+ CDR3 sequences were found in both patients and controls but appeared to be highly expressed in patients and within the immunodominant clones of the patients. Patients and healthy controls showed no significant difference in CD8+ Simpson's diversity (P=0.060).

The CDR3 runs 14 residues from the cysteine to the phenylalanine. Only CDR3 DNA is held: 42 bases, read in frame from base 1. Based on the germline V gene (reference sequence), the CDR1 and CDR2 sequences are LNHDA and SQIVND. Ends trimmed: V by 4 bases, J by 2 bases; bases unmatched to a gene: 4. Genomic DNA was used as template for profiling of TCR beta VDJ combinations and CDR3 sequences. An Illumina HiSeq 2000 was used for TCR repertoire sequencing. From the authors' description of their analysis: Repertoire assessment relied on Simpson's diversity index, CDR3 size and DJ length profiles, and TRBV/TRBJ rearrangement plots. The immunodominant clone was defined as the most abundant DNA sequence in deep sequencing data. CDR3 amino acid sequences were screened for sharing across subjects and were compared with published repertoires and the VDJdb database. Clones were called with MiXCR by TCRdb after fastp trimmed the public reads at Q25, and only in-frame beta chains were retained. CDR3 protein duplicates are merged, each entry listing the most common genes and DNA. TCRdb's processing, not the authors', yielded these V and J calls. Across this sample there are over 150,000 distinct CDR3 sequences, with around half seen only once. Less than 3% of the sample is held by the ten biggest clonotypes.

Flow cytometry had shown CD8+CD57+ cell expansion in the patients selected for sequencing. Severe acquired aplastic anemia was diagnosed in all patients according to International Study of Aplastic Anemia and Agranulocytosis and Camitta criteria. No patient had received any therapy when blood was sampled. In the study, sorted CD4+ and CD8+ blood T cells from patients with severe aplastic anemia and from healthy subjects underwent deep sequencing of TCR repertoires. In the USA, patient enrollment took place under clinicaltrials.gov protocols 00001620, 01623167, 00001397, 00071045, 00081523 and 00961064. Ficoll-Paque density gradient centrifugation was used to isolate peripheral blood mononuclear cells. CD4+ and CD8+ T cells were sorted by FACS or magnetic beads before DNA extraction.

The receptor was derived from a human donor with aplastic anemia. Sequenced material: sorted CD4+, CD8+, or CD8+CD57+ T cells (not recorded which) from PBMCs. Recombination joined TRBV19 with TRBJ2-5; the central 7 bases match TRBD2. Read as DNA, the sequence is TGTGCCAGTAGTAGGACTAGTTATCAAGAGACCCAGTACTTC. This codes for CASSRTSYQETQYF.